The clone carrying this T cell receptor beta chain appeared once. This CDR3 has 14 residues. Trimming took 6 bases from V and 7 from J; bases not matched to a gene: 11. Germline V gene data show CDR1 as MNHEY and CDR2 as SMNVEV (reference sequence). The data originate from a study of shared clonotypes between healthy human individuals. Study-wide background: Sampling drew on donors who were a couple of women and a few men aged 18 to 49.

Splitting of each subset's genomic DNA was done evenly across several immunoSEQ plates. Only in-frame clones appear in the TCRdb table, and some are missing; sequencing was by immunoSEQ multiplex PCR. The data show millions of clones, approximately 93% seen once. The V and J genes are TRBV27 and TRBJ1-2; 7 nucleotides match TRBD1. This TCR came from a man aged 18 to 35 in good health. Some clones in this sample may be carry-over from other donors' samples. Material: naive CD4+ T cells from PBMCs. Subset noted: CD45RA+ positively selected. This CDR3 is CASRRQGRMSGYTF. The CDR3 DNA reads TGTGCCAGCAGAAGACAGGGTCGAATGAGTGGCTACACCTTC.